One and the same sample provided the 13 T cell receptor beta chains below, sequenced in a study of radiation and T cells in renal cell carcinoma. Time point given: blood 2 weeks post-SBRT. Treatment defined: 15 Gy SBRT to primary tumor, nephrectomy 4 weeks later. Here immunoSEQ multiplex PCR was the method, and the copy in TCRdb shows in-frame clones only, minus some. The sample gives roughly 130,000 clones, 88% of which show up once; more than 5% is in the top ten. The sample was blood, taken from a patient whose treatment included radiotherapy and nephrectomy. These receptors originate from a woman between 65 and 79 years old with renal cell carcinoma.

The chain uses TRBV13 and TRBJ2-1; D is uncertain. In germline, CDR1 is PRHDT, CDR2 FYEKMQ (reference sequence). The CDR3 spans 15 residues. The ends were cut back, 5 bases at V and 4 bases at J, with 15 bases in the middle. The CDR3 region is CASSIAWVDYNEQFF. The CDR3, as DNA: TGTGCCAGCAGCATCGCCTGGGTCGATTACAATGAGCAGTTCTTC.

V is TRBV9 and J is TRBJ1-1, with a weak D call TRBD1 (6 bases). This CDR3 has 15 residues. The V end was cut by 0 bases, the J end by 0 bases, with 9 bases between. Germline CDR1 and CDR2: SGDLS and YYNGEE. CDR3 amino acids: CASSVGGDMNTEAFF. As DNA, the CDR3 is TGTGCCAGCAGCGTAGGAGGGGACATGAACACTGAAGCTTTCTTT.

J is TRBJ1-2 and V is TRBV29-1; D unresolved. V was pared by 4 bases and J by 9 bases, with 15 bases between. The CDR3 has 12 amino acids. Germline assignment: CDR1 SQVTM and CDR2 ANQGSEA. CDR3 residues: CSVVETARSYTF. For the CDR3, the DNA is TGCAGCGTTGTCGAGACGGCTCGCAGCTACACCTTC.

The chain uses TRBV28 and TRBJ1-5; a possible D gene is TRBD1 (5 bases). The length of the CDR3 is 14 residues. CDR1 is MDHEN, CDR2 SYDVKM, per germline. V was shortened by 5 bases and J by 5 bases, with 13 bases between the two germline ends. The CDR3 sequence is CASSKSGIDQPQHF. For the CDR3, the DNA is TGTGCCAGCAGTAAGTCAGGGATAGATCAGCCCCAGCATTTT.

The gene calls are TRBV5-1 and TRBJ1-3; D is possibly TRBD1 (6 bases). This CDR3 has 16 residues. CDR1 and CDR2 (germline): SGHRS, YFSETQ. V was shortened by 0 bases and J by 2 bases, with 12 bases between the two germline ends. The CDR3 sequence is CASSLGFGDTGNTIYF. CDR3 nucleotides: TGCGCCAGCAGCTTGGGGTTTGGGGACACTGGAAACACCATATATTTT.

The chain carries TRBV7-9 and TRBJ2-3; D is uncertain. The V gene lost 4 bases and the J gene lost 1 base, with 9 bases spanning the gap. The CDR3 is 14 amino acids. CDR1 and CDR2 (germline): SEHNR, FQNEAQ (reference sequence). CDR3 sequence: CASSSWSGTDTQYF. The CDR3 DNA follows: TGTGCCAGCAGCTCCTGGTCCGGCACAGATACGCAGTATTTT.

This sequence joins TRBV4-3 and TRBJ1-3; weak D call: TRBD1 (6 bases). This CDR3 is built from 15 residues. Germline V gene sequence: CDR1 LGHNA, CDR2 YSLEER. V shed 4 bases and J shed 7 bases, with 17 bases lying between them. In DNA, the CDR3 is TGCGCCAGCAGCCGGGGGCTAGGAAGGGGGAACACCATATATTTT. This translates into CASSRGLGRGNTIYF.

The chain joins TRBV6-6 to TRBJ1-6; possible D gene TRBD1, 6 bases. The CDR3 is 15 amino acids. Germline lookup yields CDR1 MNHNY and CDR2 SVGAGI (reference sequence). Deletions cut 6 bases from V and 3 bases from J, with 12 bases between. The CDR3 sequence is CASRETGLYNSPLHF. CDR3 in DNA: TGTGCCAGCAGAGAAACAGGGCTCTATAATTCACCCCTCCACTTT.

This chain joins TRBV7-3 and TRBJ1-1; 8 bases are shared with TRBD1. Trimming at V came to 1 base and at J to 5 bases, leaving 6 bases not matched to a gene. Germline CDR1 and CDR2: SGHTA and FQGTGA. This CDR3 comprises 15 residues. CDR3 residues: CASSLRTGKGTEAFF. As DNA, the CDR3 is TGTGCCAGCAGCTTAAGGACAGGGAAAGGAACTGAAGCTTTCTTT.

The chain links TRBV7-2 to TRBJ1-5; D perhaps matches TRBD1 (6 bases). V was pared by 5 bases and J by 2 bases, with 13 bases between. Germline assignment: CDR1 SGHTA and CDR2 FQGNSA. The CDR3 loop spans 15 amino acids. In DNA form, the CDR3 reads TGTGCCAGCAGCCCGAGGGGGAATGGCAATCAGCCCCAGCATTTT. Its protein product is CASSPRGNGNQPQHF.

In DNA form, the CDR3 reads TGTGCCAGCAGCGTACCCAACAATGAGCAGTTCTTC. Translated, it gives CASSVPNNEQFF. V is TRBV9 and J is TRBJ2-1, with no clear D. The CDR3 has 12 residues. Germline lookup yields CDR1 SGDLS and CDR2 YYNGEE. The V gene lost 1 base and the J gene lost 5 bases, with 4 bases spanning the gap.

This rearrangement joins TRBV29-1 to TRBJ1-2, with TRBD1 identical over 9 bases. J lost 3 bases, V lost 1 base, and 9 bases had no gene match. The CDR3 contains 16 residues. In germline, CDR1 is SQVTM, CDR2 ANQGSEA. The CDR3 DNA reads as TGCAGCGTTGAAGGGAGAGGGACAGGGACAGACTATGGCTACACCTTC. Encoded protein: CSVEGRGTGTDYGYTF. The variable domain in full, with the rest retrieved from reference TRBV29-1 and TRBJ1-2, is SAVISQKPSRDICQRGTSLTIQCQVDSQVTMMFWYRQQPGQSLTLIATANQGSEATYESGFVIDKFPISRPNLTFSTLTVSNMSPEDSSIYLCSVEGRGTGTDYGYTFGSGTRLTVV.

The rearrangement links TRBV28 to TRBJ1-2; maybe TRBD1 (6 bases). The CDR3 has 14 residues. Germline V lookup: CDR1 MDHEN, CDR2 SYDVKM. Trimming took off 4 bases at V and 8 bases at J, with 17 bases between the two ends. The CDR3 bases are TGTGCCAGCAGTTCGACCGGGGGCGCGAGAGGCTACACCTTC. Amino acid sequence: CASSSTGGARGYTF.